The text below deals with one T cell receptor (beta chain). This sample stems from a study of cytomegalovirus exposure and HLA in healthy donors. Germline V CDR1 and CDR2: SGHRS, YFSETQ. Trimming stripped 2 bases from V and 3 bases from J, with 11 bases between. The CDR3 loop spans 14 amino acids. Profiled with immunoSEQ multiplex PCR; TCRdb holds only in-frame clones, not every one. The sample consists of around 99,000 clones, about 90% of them appearing once. The sequence came from a woman aged 18 to 35 in good health and CMV-seronegative. The V and J genes are TRBV5-1 and TRBJ1-1, with unresolved D. Sequencing was carried out using PBMCs. CDR3 residues: CASSFTEEDTEAFF. Written as DNA, the CDR3 is TGCGCCAGCAGCTTCACGGAGGAGGACACTGAAGCTTTCTTT.